This entry lists 23 T cell receptor beta chains sequenced from one sample in a study of T cell clonotyping in hematopoietic cell transplantation. Only in-frame clones appear in the TCRdb table, and some are missing; sequencing was by immunoSEQ multiplex PCR. This table has about 49,000 clones, over 75% appearing once. The time point is: recipient sample about 28 days before transplant, after cytoreduction. The sequences come from peripheral blood mononuclear cells, collected before stem cell transplant. These TCRs come from a man in his 60s with biphenotypic leukemia. Some clones in this sample may be carry-over from other donors' samples.

The chain links TRBV5-6 to TRBJ2-1; D may match TRBD1 or TRBD2 (5 bases each). CDR1 and CDR2 (germline): SGHDT, YYEEEE. The CDR3 runs 12 residues. Deletions cut 0 bases from V and 7 bases from J, with 5 bases between. CDR3 loop: CASSLGGNEQFF. The CDR3 bases are TGTGCCAGCAGCTTGGGGGGGAATGAGCAGTTCTTC.

The gene calls are TRBV6-5 and TRBJ1-2, with a possible D match to TRBD1 (6 bases). Germline-derived CDR1 and CDR2 are MNHEY and SVGAGI. The germline V and J ends were trimmed by 0 bases and 8 bases, with 16 bases remaining between them. This CDR3 has 15 amino acids. The DNA of the CDR3 is TGTGCCAGCAGTTACTCGTTTCCAGGGGAGGGCGGCTACACCTTC. As protein: CASSYSFPGEGGYTF.

This clone came up once. V and J are TRBV28 and TRBJ2-7; the match to TRBD2 covers 12 bases. There are 16 residues in the CDR3. Germline V gene data show CDR1 as MDHEN and CDR2 as SYDVKM. The CDR3 DNA is TGTGCAGGAGCACCGTCCGGACTAGCGGGGACCTACGAGCAGTACTTC. As protein: CAGAPSGLAGTYEQYF.

The chain carries TRBV20-1 and TRBJ2-1; D not resolved. The CDR3 runs to 11 residues. V was pared by 3 bases and J by 4 bases, with 4 bases between. Germline V gene sequence: CDR1 DFQATT, CDR2 SNEGSKA (reference sequence). The CDR3 DNA is TGCAGTGCTAGCGCTTACAATGAGCAGTTCTTC. Translated: CSASAYNEQFF.

This sequence joins TRBV7-2 and TRBJ2-7; either TRBD1 or TRBD2 may fit D (5 bases each). Looked up from germline, CDR1 is SGHTA and CDR2 is FQGNSA. Trimming cost V 4 bases and J 3 bases, with 10 bases left between them. The CDR3 consists of 13 residues. CDR3 sequence: CASSWSRGYEQYF. CDR3 nucleotides: TGTGCCAGCAGCTGGTCGAGGGGCTACGAGCAGTACTTC. The full variable domain, in which reference TRBV7-2 and TRBJ2-7 provide the parts outside the CDR3, is GAGVSQSPSNKVTEKGKDVELRCDPISGHTALYWYRQSLGQGLEFLIYFQGNSAPDKSGLPSDRFSAERTGGSVSTLTIQRTQQEDSAVYLCASSWSRGYEQYFGPGTRLTVT.

V is TRBV21-1 and J is TRBJ1-1; no check of the table's D call, TRBD1, against the DNA was made. TRBV21-1 is shown as a pseudogene. This CDR3 spans 16 amino acids. The CDR3 sequence: CASSKEQPFMNTEAFF. The CDR3 coding sequence is TGTGCCAGCAGCAAAGAACAGCCGTTCATGAACACTGAAGCTTTCTTT.

A few counts support this clone. The chain couples TRBV6-1 to TRBJ2-7; D call uncertain. Germline V lookup: CDR1 MNHNS, CDR2 SASEGT. V lost 4 bases, J lost 3 bases, and 10 bases lay in between. The CDR3 covers 13 residues. CDR3 sequence (DNA): TGTGCCAGCAGTGTTCACATAAGCTACGAGCAGTACTTC. This encodes CASSVHISYEQYF.

Written as DNA, the CDR3 is TGCGCCAGCAGTAAACAGGGGGGAGGCTACACCTTC. It is translated as CASSKQGGGYTF. The chain joins TRBV5-1 to TRBJ1-2, with 8 positions matching TRBD1. CDR1 is SGHRS and CDR2 is YFSETQ in the germline V gene. V was pared by 5 bases and J by 8 bases, with 5 bases of the junction left unmatched. The CDR3 runs to 12 residues.

This clone was observed once. J is TRBJ1-2 and V is TRBV6-5; unclear D gene. From germline, CDR1 is MNHEY and CDR2 SVGAGI. The V and J ends lost 6 bases and 7 bases respectively, with 9 bases between them. CDR3 size: 11 residues. The CDR3 reads CASRAVGGYTF. Written as DNA, the CDR3 is TGTGCCAGCAGGGCGGTGGGTGGCTACACCTTC.

The rearrangement joins TRBV5-1 to TRBJ1-1; tentative D call: TRBD1 (6 bases). Trimming stripped 6 bases from V and 5 bases from J, with 17 bases between. Germline V gene data show CDR1 as SGHRS and CDR2 as YFSETQ. The CDR3 has 14 residues. The CDR3 bases are TGCGCCAGCAACCAAGGGGGGCATGGGACTGAAGCTTTCTTT. Amino acid sequence: CASNQGGHGTEAFF.

The rearrangement joins TRBV2 to TRBJ1-4; a possible D gene is TRBD1 (6 bases). This CDR3 contains 13 residues. Germline V gene sequence: CDR1 SNHLY, CDR2 FYNNEI. The V end lost 6 bases, the J end lost 8 bases, and 13 bases lay between the germline ends. The CDR3 DNA sequence: TGTGCCAGCAGCTTGAACAGGGACGAAAAACTGTTTTTT. Translated: CASSLNRDEKLFF.

This chain connects TRBV28 to TRBJ1-1; D is unresolved. This CDR3 is built from 12 residues. Trimming cost V 6 bases and J 1 base, with 6 bases left between them. The V gene's germline CDR1 is MDHEN and CDR2 SYDVKM. The CDR3 spells CASRVWNTEAFF. The CDR3 coding sequence is TGTGCCAGCAGGGTGTGGAACACTGAAGCTTTCTTT. Combining the CDR3 with reference TRBV28 and TRBJ1-1 gives the whole variable domain DVKVTQSSRYLVKRTGEKVFLECVQDMDHENMFWYRQDPGLGLRLIYFSYDVKMKEKGDIPEGYSVSREKKERFSLILESASTNQTSMYLCASRVWNTEAFFGQGTRLTVV.

This clone was recorded once. The rearrangement joins TRBV28 to TRBJ2-1; D call uncertain. The CDR3 has 12 residues. Looked up from germline, CDR1 is MDHEN and CDR2 is SYDVKM. Trimming took 3 bases from V and 8 from J, leaving 8 bases between them. This CDR3 reads CASSLVGDEQFF. The CDR3 nucleotides are TGTGCCAGCAGTTTGGTGGGCGATGAGCAGTTCTTC.

The J gene is TRBJ2-5, the V gene TRBV28, with D unresolved. This CDR3 is built from 12 residues. In germline, CDR1 is MDHEN, CDR2 SYDVKM. The V end was cut by 10 bases, the J end by 0 bases, with 9 bases between. The CDR3 DNA reads as TGTGCCACGGCCTTCAACCAAGAGACCCAGTACTTC. It specifies CATAFNQETQYF. Full variable domain (outside the CDR3, taken from reference TRBV28 and TRBJ2-5): DVKVTQSSRYLVKRTGEKVFLECVQDMDHENMFWYRQDPGLGLRLIYFSYDVKMKEKGDIPEGYSVSREKKERFSLILESASTNQTSMYLCATAFNQETQYFGPGTRLLVL.

V is TRBV30 and J is TRBJ2-5, with a weak D call TRBD1 (5 bases). Germline loops: CDR1 GTSNPN, CDR2 SVGIG (reference sequence). The CDR3 length is 13 residues. Trimming removed 3 bases from V and 7 bases from J, with 15 bases in between. The CDR3 sequence: CAWRGRHQGTQYF. DNA for the CDR3: TGTGCCTGGAGAGGACGGCACCAGGGGACCCAGTACTTC.

This rearrangement joins TRBV28 to TRBJ1-5; D ambiguous. This CDR3 has 14 amino acids. Germline lookup yields CDR1 MDHEN and CDR2 SYDVKM. V lost 5 bases and J lost 5, with 13 bases in between. CDR3 DNA: TGTGCCAGCAGTGCCCTAGCCGAACATCAGCCCCAGCATTTT. Its protein is CASSALAEHQPQHF.

The rearrangement links TRBV6-5 to TRBJ2-7; TRBD2 might be the D (5 bases). The V gene's germline CDR1 is MNHEY and CDR2 SVGAGI. The CDR3 sequence is 15 residues long. The V end was cut by 2 bases, the J end by 2 bases, with 13 bases between. DNA of the CDR3: TGTGCCAGCAGTTACCTTACTAGGCCGCCCTACGAGCAGTACTTC. This encodes CASSYLTRPPYEQYF.

For the CDR3, the DNA is TGCGCCAGCAGCTCTTCCGGGACAGGGAGTCACCGTGAAGCTTTCTTT. It is translated as CASSSSGTGSHREAFF. The V and J genes are TRBV5-1 and TRBJ1-1; TRBD1 aligns across 9 bases. CDR1 is SGHRS and CDR2 is YFSETQ in the germline V gene. CDR3 length: 16 amino acids. V shed 3 bases and J 7 bases; nucleotides not matched to a gene: 13.

The chain links TRBV20-1 to TRBJ2-3; D call uncertain. CDR3 length: 10 residues. Germline CDR1 and CDR2: DFQATT and SNEGSKA (reference sequence). Between the trimmed V and J ends, which lost 6 bases and 6 bases, there was a span of 7 bases. The DNA of the CDR3 is TGCAGTGCGTCGCGGGATACGCAGTATTTT. Translated: CSASRDTQYF.

The gene calls are TRBV30 and TRBJ1-2, with unresolved D. The CDR3 has 13 amino acids. CDR1 is GTSNPN, CDR2 SVGIG, per germline (reference sequence). V was shortened by 3 bases and J by 2 bases, with 10 bases between the two germline ends. DNA of the CDR3: TGTGCCTGGAGGGGGAGCCGAAACTATGGCTACACCTTC. This sequence encodes CAWRGSRNYGYTF.

The chain combines TRBV5-1 with TRBJ1-2; D gene uncertain. V lost 1 base and J 2 bases, leaving 6 bases between the germline ends. The germline V gene encodes CDR1 SGHRS and CDR2 YFSETQ. This CDR3 contains 13 residues. CDR3 residues: CASSLSSNYGYTF. In nucleotides, the CDR3 is TGCGCCAGCAGCTTGTCGTCGAACTATGGCTACACCTTC.

The gene calls are TRBV2 and TRBJ1-2, with D perhaps matching TRBD1 (6 bases). V lost 8 bases and J lost 4, with 17 bases in between. CDR1 is SNHLY and CDR2 is FYNNEI in the germline V gene. CDR3 size: 14 residues. CDR3 sequence reads: CASGGQQSFYGYTF. DNA for the CDR3: TGTGCCAGCGGGGGCCAGCAATCTTTCTATGGCTACACCTTC.

This clone was counted between two and nine times. This chain connects TRBV2 to TRBJ1-2; no firm D call. The V and J ends lost 2 bases and 8 bases respectively, with 18 bases between them. The CDR3 runs 15 residues. CDR1 is SNHLY, CDR2 FYNNEI, per germline. CDR3 DNA: TGTGCCAGCAGTGAAAACACGGTCGGTTTTGGAGGCTACACCTTC. Residues: CASSENTVGFGGYTF.